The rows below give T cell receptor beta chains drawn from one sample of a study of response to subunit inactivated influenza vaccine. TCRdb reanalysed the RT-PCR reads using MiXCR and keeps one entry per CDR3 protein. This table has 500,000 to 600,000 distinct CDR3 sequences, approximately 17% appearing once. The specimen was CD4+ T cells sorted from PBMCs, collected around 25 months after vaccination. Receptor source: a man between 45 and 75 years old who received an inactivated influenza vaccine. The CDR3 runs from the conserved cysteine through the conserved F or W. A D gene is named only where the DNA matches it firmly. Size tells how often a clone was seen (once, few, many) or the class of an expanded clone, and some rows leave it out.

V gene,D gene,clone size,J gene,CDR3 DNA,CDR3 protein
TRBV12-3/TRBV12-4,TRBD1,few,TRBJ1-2,TGTGCCAGCACCCAGAGGTCGGGACAGACTTATGGCTACACCTTC,CASTQRSGQTYGYTF
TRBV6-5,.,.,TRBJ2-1,TGTGCCAGCAGTTACGGTGGGGGGCTCTCCTACAATGAGCAGTTCTTC,CASSYGGGLSYNEQFF
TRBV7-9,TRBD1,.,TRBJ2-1,TGTGCCAGCAGCTACGGACAGGGGCAGCGGCAGTTCTTC,CASSYGQGQRQFF
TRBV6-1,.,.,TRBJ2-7,TGTGCCAGCAGCCCAAATCCTAGCAGACCCTACGAGCAGTACTTC,CASSPNPSRPYEQYF
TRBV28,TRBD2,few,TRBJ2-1,TGTGCCAGCAGTCCTGGAGGCGGGAGAAACAGCGAGCAGTTCTTC,CASSPGGGRNSEQFF
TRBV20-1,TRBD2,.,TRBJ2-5,TGCAGTGCCCGGACTAGCGGGGGGGCCGAGACCCAGTACTTC,CSARTSGGAETQYF
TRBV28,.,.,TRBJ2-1,TGTGCCAGCAGTTTATCACAGGCGCCCTCCTACAATGAGCAGTTCTTC,CASSLSQAPSYNEQFF
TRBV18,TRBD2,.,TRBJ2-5,TGTGCCAGCTCACCAATATTGTCGTCTAGCGGGAGCAGAGAGACCCAGTACTTC,CASSPILSSSGSRETQYF
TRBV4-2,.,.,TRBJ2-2,TGTGCCAGCGGCCGGGAGTACACCGGGGAGCTGTTTTTT,CASGREYTGELFF
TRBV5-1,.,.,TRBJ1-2,TGCGCCAGCAGCGTTGAGCCATCCAGCTATGGCTACACCTTC,CASSVEPSSYGYTF
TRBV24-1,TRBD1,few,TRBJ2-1,TGTGCCACCAGTGATTTCGGGACAGGGCACAATGAGCAGTTCTTC,CATSDFGTGHNEQFF
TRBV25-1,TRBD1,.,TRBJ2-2,TGTGCCAGCAGTGAATGGACAGGGGACACCGGGGAGCTGTTTTTT,CASSEWTGDTGELFF
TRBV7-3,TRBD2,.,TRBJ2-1,TGTGCCAGCAGCCCAATAGCGGGAGGGTCCTACAATGAGCAGTTCTTC,CASSPIAGGSYNEQFF
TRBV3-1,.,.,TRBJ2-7,TGTGCCAGCAGCCGGGACTTACTCTCCTACGAGCAGTACTTC,CASSRDLLSYEQYF
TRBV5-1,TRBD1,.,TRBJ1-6,TGCGCCAGCAGTTCCCCGGGACAGGGGGCAAAGGTCCTCCACTTT,CASSSPGQGAKVLHF
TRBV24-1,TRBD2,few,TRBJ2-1,TGTGCCACCAGTGACCGACGACTAGCGGGGGAGCAGTTCTTC,CATSDRRLAGEQFF
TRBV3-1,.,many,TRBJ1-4,TGTGCCAGCAGCCAAGGCGAGGGAGGGGAAAAACTGTTTTTT,CASSQGEGGEKLFF
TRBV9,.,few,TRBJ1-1,TGTGCCAGCAGCAAGGACAGCCGGAACACTGAAGCTTTCTTT,CASSKDSRNTEAFF
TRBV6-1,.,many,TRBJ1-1,TGTGCCAGCAGATCCCCAAAGGCTCCTGAAGCTTTCTTT,CASRSPKAPEAFF
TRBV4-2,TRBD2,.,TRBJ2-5,TGTGCCAGCAGCCAAGGCGCGGGATTAGCGGGAAGTGAGACCCAGTACTTC,CASSQGAGLAGSETQYF
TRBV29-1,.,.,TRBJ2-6,TGCAGCGCCTCCAACTACTCTGGGGCCAACGTCCTGACTTTC,CSASNYSGANVLTF
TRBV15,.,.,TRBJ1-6,TGTGCCACCAGCAGAGATCTTAGTCCGGGAAATTCACCCCTCCACTTT,CATSRDLSPGNSPLHF
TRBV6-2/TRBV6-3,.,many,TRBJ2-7,TGTGCCAGCAGTTACTCGATGGGGGGCGCCTACGAGCAGTACTTC,CASSYSMGGAYEQYF
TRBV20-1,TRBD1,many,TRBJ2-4,TGCAGTGCTAGTTCACTACAGGGGGCCAAAAACATTCAGTACTTC,CSASSLQGAKNIQYF
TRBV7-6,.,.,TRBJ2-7,TGTGCCAGCTCCGCGCGTCGGAGAAACGAGCAGTACTTC,CASSARRRNEQYF
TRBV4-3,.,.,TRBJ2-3,TGCGCCAGCAGCCGTCGATTTGCGTCAGATACGCAGTATTTT,CASSRRFASDTQYF
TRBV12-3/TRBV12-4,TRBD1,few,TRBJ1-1,TGTGCCAGCAGTTCCGGGGGGGACAGGGGGTTCAGGGACACTGAAGCTTTCTTT,CASSSGGDRGFRDTEAFF
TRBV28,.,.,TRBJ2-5,TGTGCCAGCATTCCCGGGACAGGTGGGGGGGCGACCCAGTACTTC,CASIPGTGGGATQYF
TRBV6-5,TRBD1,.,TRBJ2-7,TGTGCCAGCAGTAACAGGGGGCAAGGATACGAGCAGTACTTC,CASSNRGQGYEQYF
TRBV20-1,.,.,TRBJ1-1,TGCAGTGCTTACCCCGGGAGTGAAGCTTTCTTT,CSAYPGSEAFF
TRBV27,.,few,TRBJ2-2,TGTGCCAGCAGTTTATCGGCCCGTTGGCTAACCCGTGGGGCCGGGGAGCTGTTTTTT,CASSLSARWLTRGAGELFF
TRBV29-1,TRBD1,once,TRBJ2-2,TGCAGCGTGGTAACAGGGGACACCGGGGAGCTGTTTTTT,CSVVTGDTGELFF
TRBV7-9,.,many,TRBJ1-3,TGTGCCAGCAGCTTAGTATCCCCAGGAAACACCATATATTTT,CASSLVSPGNTIYF
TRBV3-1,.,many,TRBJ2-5,TGTGCCAGCAGCCAAGCGGGGGCAGGCGAGACCCAGTACTTC,CASSQAGAGETQYF
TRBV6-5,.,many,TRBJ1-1,TGTGCCAGCAGTTACTCCGGGGCAGGGAACACTGAAGCTTTCTTT,CASSYSGAGNTEAFF
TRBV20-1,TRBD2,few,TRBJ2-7,TGCAGTGCTAGGGGGACTAGCGGGGGGTTCGGGTCCTACGAGCAGTACTTC,CSARGTSGGFGSYEQYF
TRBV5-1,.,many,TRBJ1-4,TGCGCCAGCAGCCTGAGACAGGATTCCGGAAAACTGTTTTTT,CASSLRQDSGKLFF
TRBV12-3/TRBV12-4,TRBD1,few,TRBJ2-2,TGTGCCAGCAGGCGAGACAGGGGTCCCGGGGAGCTGTTTTTT,CASRRDRGPGELFF
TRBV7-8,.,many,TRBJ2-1,TGTGCCAGCAGCCCTGCGCGGTACAATGAGCAGTTCTTC,CASSPARYNEQFF
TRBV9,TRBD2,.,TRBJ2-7,TGTGCCAGCAGCGCCGGGACTAGCGCCTACGAGCAGTACTTC,CASSAGTSAYEQYF
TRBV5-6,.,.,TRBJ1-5,TGTGCCAGCAGCTCCCAAGCGGGGCAGCCCCAGCATTTT,CASSSQAGQPQHF
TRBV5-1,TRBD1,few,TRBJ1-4,TGCGCCAGCAGCTTTACAGGGGGCCCTAATGAAAAACTGTTTTTT,CASSFTGGPNEKLFF
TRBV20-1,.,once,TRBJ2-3,TGCAGTGCTCCCCGGGGGGCAGGTCATCGCACAGATACGCAGTATTTT,CSAPRGAGHRTDTQYF
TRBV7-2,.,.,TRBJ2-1,TGTGCCAGCAGCTTAGGTTGGGAGCAGTTCTTC,CASSLGWEQFF
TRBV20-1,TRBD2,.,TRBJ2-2,TGCAGTGCTAGTTCGATTCTAGCGGGGAACACCGGGGAGCTGTTTTTT,CSASSILAGNTGELFF
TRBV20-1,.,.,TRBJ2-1,TGCAGTGTTAGAATATCATACAATGAGCAGTTCTTC,CSVRISYNEQFF
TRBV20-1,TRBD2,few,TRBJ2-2,TGCAGTGCTTGGGCTAGCGGGAGATCGACCGGGGAGCTGTTTTTT,CSAWASGRSTGELFF
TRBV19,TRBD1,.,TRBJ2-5,TGTGCCAGTAGACTGGGACAGGGTGGAGAGACCCAGTACTTC,CASRLGQGGETQYF
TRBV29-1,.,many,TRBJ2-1,TGCAGCGTTGGTTCAAAGCTACACAATGAGCAGTTCTTC,CSVGSKLHNEQFF
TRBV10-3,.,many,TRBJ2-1,TGTGCCATCAGTGAGAGGGGGGCGTACAATGAGCAGTTCTTC,CAISERGAYNEQFF
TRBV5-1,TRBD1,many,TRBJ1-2,TGCGCCAGCAGCCTGGACAGGGCTGGCTACACCTTC,CASSLDRAGYTF